Each of the 28 T cell receptor beta chains below was sequenced from the same sample in a study of beta chain features in type 1 diabetes. TCRB transcripts that were expressed got sequenced, as all of the isolated RNA had been reverse transcribed. The method was immunoSEQ multiplex PCR; TCRdb's version includes in-frame clones alone and lacks a portion of them. The repertoire has 140,000 to 150,000 clones, 48% of them found once; the top ten carry around 0.42%. The sequenced sample was Tregs from blood. Source of these receptors: a man aged 18-30 years in good health.

V and J are TRBV4-3 and TRBJ1-6; D possibly corresponds to TRBD1 (6 bases). The V gene lost 1 base and the J gene lost 0 bases, with 19 bases spanning the gap. This CDR3 is 20 amino acids long. The germline V gene encodes CDR1 LGHNA and CDR2 YSLEER. The CDR3 coding sequence is TGCGCCAGCAGCCAAGTAGGGGGTTTGGGACCACGCTCCTATAATTCACCCCTCCACTTT. It specifies CASSQVGGLGPRSYNSPLHF.

The chain carries TRBV28 and TRBJ1-5; D possibly corresponds to TRBD1 (5 bases). Germline-derived CDR1 and CDR2 are MDHEN and SYDVKM. The V and J ends lost 6 bases and 6 bases respectively, with 18 bases between them. The CDR3 has 15 amino acids. This CDR3 reads CASRVGSWGGQPQHF. The CDR3, as DNA: TGTGCCAGCAGGGTCGGGTCCTGGGGCGGTCAGCCCCAGCATTTT. Based on the CDR3 plus reference TRBV28 and TRBJ1-5, the full variable domain is DVKVTQSSRYLVKRTGEKVFLECVQDMDHENMFWYRQDPGLGLRLIYFSYDVKMKEKGDIPEGYSVSREKKERFSLILESASTNQTSMYLCASRVGSWGGQPQHFGDGTRLSIL.

The genes are TRBV7-3 and TRBJ2-3; 10 positions agree with TRBD2. In germline, CDR1 is SGHTA, CDR2 FQGTGA. With V trimmed by 6 bases and J by 4 bases, 4 bases remained unmatched. The CDR3 covers 14 residues. DNA for the CDR3: TGTGCCAGCAGACCTGGACTAGCGGCAGATACGCAGTATTTT. This encodes CASRPGLAADTQYF.

The V call is TRBV5-1, the J call TRBJ2-1, with TRBD1 matching over 7 bases. The V gene's germline CDR1 is SGHRS and CDR2 YFSETQ. Trimming removed 4 bases from V and 0 bases from J; junction bases left unmatched: 4. The CDR3 is made up of 15 amino acids. This CDR3 is CASSRGTASYNEQFF. The CDR3 DNA reads as TGCGCCAGCAGCAGGGGGACAGCCTCCTACAATGAGCAGTTCTTC.

This rearrangement joins TRBV6-6 to TRBJ1-2; tentatively, D is TRBD1 (6 bases). CDR3 length equals 15 residues. Trimming cost V 2 bases and J 1 base, with 11 bases left between them. Looked up from germline, CDR1 is MNHNY and CDR2 is SVGAGI (reference sequence). CDR3 loop: CASSYDGQLNYGYTF. The DNA of the CDR3 is TGTGCCAGCAGTTACGACGGACAGCTTAACTATGGCTACACCTTC.

This clone has more than one count but fewer than ten. This chain's CDR3 is CASSEAYLAGDNEQFF. The CDR3 DNA reads TGTGCCAGCAGTGAAGCGTACCTAGCGGGGGACAATGAGCAGTTCTTC. The V call is TRBV2, the J call TRBJ2-1, with TRBD2 matching over 10 bases. Germline V gene lookup returns CDR1 SNHLY and CDR2 FYNNEI. The CDR3 has 16 amino acids. V lost 0 bases and J lost 5; bases outside the gene matches: 4.

The chain has TRBV4-3 and TRBJ1-6; no firm D call. Trimming took off 3 bases at V and 7 bases at J, with 4 bases between the two ends. The CDR3 runs to 12 residues. Germline V gives CDR1 LGHNA, CDR2 YSLEER. CDR3 region: CASSQRNSPLHF. The CDR3 nucleotides are TGCGCCAGCAGCCAGCGGAATTCACCCCTCCACTTT.

This clone was seen only a few times. The J gene is TRBJ2-2, the V gene TRBV4-3; 8 positions agree with TRBD1. The CDR3 length is 17 residues. Germline loops: CDR1 LGHNA, CDR2 YSLEER. V shed 5 bases and J 7 bases; nucleotides not matched to a gene: 15. The CDR3 sequence is CASSSRASGQGVGELFF. In DNA form, the CDR3 reads TGCGCCAGCAGCTCTAGAGCGTCCGGACAGGGTGTCGGGGAGCTGTTTTTT.

The chain recombines TRBV10-3 with TRBJ2-1; D is possibly TRBD2 (6 bases). The length of the CDR3 is 11 residues. Deletions cut 10 bases from V and 9 bases from J, with 13 bases between. Germline assignment: CDR1 ENHRY and CDR2 SYGVKD. In nucleotides, the CDR3 is TGTGCCACGATGGGGGGAGCTGAGCAGTTCTTC. Protein sequence: CATMGGAEQFF.

This clone appeared a few times. This chain uses TRBV10-3 with TRBJ1-5, with 7 nucleotides matching TRBD1. The CDR3 spans 15 residues. In germline, CDR1 is ENHRY, CDR2 SYGVKD. The trim removed 4 bases at V and 2 bases at J, leaving 5 bases unmatched. The chain's CDR3 is CAISGGRGRNQPQHF. In nucleotides, the CDR3 is TGTGCCATCAGTGGGGGAAGGGGGCGCAATCAGCCCCAGCATTTT.

The V and J genes are TRBV4-3 and TRBJ1-2; TRBD1 aligns across 10 bases. CDR1 and CDR2 from the germline V gene are LGHNA and YSLEER. This CDR3 spans 15 amino acids. J gave up 5 bases and V 0 bases, and 3 bases lay outside the gene matches. The CDR3 bases are TGCGCCAGCAGCCAAGATTTGGGACAGGGGTATGGCTACACCTTC. Its translation is CASSQDLGQGYGYTF.

The CDR3 DNA sequence: TGTGCCAGCAGTAACAGGGGCGGAAACACTGAAGCTTTCTTT. As protein: CASSNRGGNTEAFF. V is TRBV6-6 and J is TRBJ1-1; TRBD1 matches 7 bases. V was pared by 5 bases and J by 2 bases, with 5 bases of the junction left unmatched. Per the germline V gene, CDR1 is MNHNY and CDR2 is SVGAGI (reference sequence). This CDR3 has 14 amino acids.

The chain carries TRBV7-2 and TRBJ2-6, with D unresolved. Germline CDR1 is SGHTA and CDR2 is FQGNSA. The CDR3 spans 13 residues. V lost 2 bases, J lost 4 bases, and 3 bases lay in between. CDR3 bases: TGTGCCAGCAGCTTACAGGGGGCCAACGTCCTGACTTTC. Its translation is CASSLQGANVLTF.

The V gene is TRBV5-1, the J gene TRBJ2-6; 7 positions match TRBD1. Unmatched junction bases numbered 6, after V lost 3 bases and J lost 0 bases. The CDR3 is 17 residues long. Per the germline V gene, CDR1 is SGHRS and CDR2 is YFSETQ. The CDR3 sequence is CASSSGTASSGANVLTF. DNA of the CDR3: TGCGCCAGCAGCTCAGGGACAGCGAGCTCTGGGGCCAACGTCCTGACTTTC.

The V and J genes are TRBV9 and TRBJ2-6, with D perhaps TRBD2 (7 bases). From germline, CDR1 is SGDLS and CDR2 YYNGEE. The CDR3 loop spans 17 amino acids. With 3 bases removed from V and 4 bases from J, the gap between germline ends came to 17 bases. The CDR3 is CASSAEGGGSGANVLTF. The CDR3 DNA reads as TGTGCCAGCAGCGCTGAAGGGGGAGGGTCCGGGGCCAACGTCCTGACTTTC.

This clone was observed a few times. This sequence joins TRBV5-1 and TRBJ2-5; TRBD2 matches 12 bases. Germline V gene lookup returns CDR1 SGHRS and CDR2 YFSETQ. With 4 bases clipped from V and 3 bases from J, the junction kept 7 bases outside the gene matches. The CDR3 sequence is 16 residues long. CDR3 coding DNA: TGCGCCAGCAGCCCAGACGGACTAGCGGGGAAAGAGACCCAGTACTTC. Translating it yields CASSPDGLAGKETQYF.

The chain recombines TRBV27 with TRBJ1-5; D is undetermined. The V end was cut by 3 bases, the J end by 3 bases, with 3 bases between. The CDR3 is 12 amino acids. CDR1 is MNHEY and CDR2 is SMNVEV in the germline V gene (reference sequence). CDR3 nucleotides: TGTGCCAGCAGTTTCTACAATCAGCCCCAGCATTTT. Translated, it gives CASSFYNQPQHF.

This rearrangement joins TRBV28 to TRBJ1-2; 7 nucleotides align to TRBD1. CDR3 length equals 13 residues. Germline values: CDR1 MDHEN, CDR2 SYDVKM. Losses at the gene ends were 6 bases for V and 3 bases for J; bases not matched to a gene: 4. CDR3 nucleotides: TGTGCCAGCAGGACCGGGACAGACTATGGCTACACCTTC. Residues: CASRTGTDYGYTF.

The chain links TRBV6-6 to TRBJ1-2; D gene ambiguous. Per the germline V gene, CDR1 is MNHNY and CDR2 is SVGAGI (reference sequence). V gave up 7 bases and J gave up 7 bases, with 13 bases separating them. CDR3 size: 12 residues. CDR3 nucleotides: TGTGCCAGCACTATGGGGAGCCGTGGCTACACCTTC. It specifies CASTMGSRGYTF.

This chain connects TRBV28 to TRBJ2-3, with 8 bases fitting TRBD2. Germline-derived CDR1 and CDR2 are MDHEN and SYDVKM. Trimming removed 10 bases from V and 7 bases from J; junction bases left unmatched: 16. The CDR3 runs to 15 residues. The CDR3 loop is CATRGGIRLFYTQYF. The DNA for the CDR3 is TGTGCCACCCGGGGGGGAATAAGGTTATTCTATACGCAGTATTTT.

This clone was seen a handful of times. This sequence joins TRBV6-1 and TRBJ1-1, with a tentative D call TRBD1 (6 bases). CDR1 and CDR2 (germline): MNHNS, SASEGT. This CDR3 has 15 amino acids. Trimming removed 4 bases from V and 1 base from J, with 13 bases in between. CDR3 protein: CASSAWGQGNTEAFF. The CDR3 DNA follows: TGTGCCAGCAGTGCATGGGGGCAAGGGAACACTGAAGCTTTCTTT.

The chain joins TRBV6-6 to TRBJ1-2; D may be TRBD1 (5 bases). This CDR3 spans 16 amino acids. V was cut by 4 bases and J by 6 bases, with 21 bases left in between. The germline V gene encodes CDR1 MNHNY and CDR2 SVGAGI (reference sequence). The CDR3 reads CASSSSFLGRGDGYTF. In DNA, the CDR3 is TGTGCCAGCAGTTCCTCCTTCTTAGGGCGGGGGGATGGCTACACCTTC.

The V call is TRBV9, the J call TRBJ2-3; D possibly corresponds to TRBD2 (6 bases). The CDR3 totals 16 residues. CDR1 SGDLS and CDR2 YYNGEE come from the germline V gene. Trimming stripped 0 bases from V and 3 bases from J, with 14 bases between. CDR3 region: CASSVGIRAGTDTQYF. The CDR3 DNA sequence: TGTGCCAGCAGCGTAGGAATCAGGGCGGGAACAGATACGCAGTATTTT.

This clone showed up just a few times. The J gene is TRBJ1-5, the V gene TRBV6-1, with a weak D call TRBD1 (5 bases). Germline V gene sequence: CDR1 MNHNS, CDR2 SASEGT. The CDR3 covers 14 residues. V lost 2 bases and J lost 7, with 12 bases in between. CDR3 amino acids: CASSEQGLGQPQHF. The CDR3 nucleotides read TGTGCCAGCAGTGAACAGGGTCTAGGACAGCCCCAGCATTTT.

This clone was counted a few times. The V and J genes are TRBV10-3 and TRBJ2-6, with 8 bases that match TRBD1. The CDR3 loop spans 14 amino acids. The V gene end was trimmed by 11 bases and the J gene end by 0 bases; junction bases not matched to a gene: 3. Germline V gene sequence: CDR1 ENHRY, CDR2 SYGVKD. The CDR3 DNA is TGTGCCGTCACAGGGGGCTCTGGGGCCAACGTCCTGACTTTC. Translated: CAVTGGSGANVLTF.

The chain carries TRBV7-9 and TRBJ2-1, with a tentative D call TRBD1 (5 bases). The CDR3 loop spans 14 amino acids. V lost 4 bases, J lost 4 bases, and 11 bases lay in between. Germline V CDR1 and CDR2: SEHNR, FQNEAQ (reference sequence). The CDR3 nucleotides read TGTGCCAGCAGCTCCTACAGGTCTTACAATGAGCAGTTCTTC. Amino acid sequence: CASSSYRSYNEQFF.

This clone was picked up a small number of times. The J gene is TRBJ2-2, the V gene TRBV5-1; D is ambiguous. Trimming stripped 2 bases from V and 1 base from J, with 3 bases between. The germline CDR1 and CDR2 sequences are SGHRS and YFSETQ. CDR3 size: 13 residues. CDR3 amino acids: CASSLQNTGELFF. The CDR3 nucleotides are TGCGCCAGCAGCTTACAGAACACCGGGGAGCTGTTTTTT.

The chain uses TRBV7-2 and TRBJ2-7, with D possibly matching TRBD1 (5 bases). Germline V gene data show CDR1 as SGHTA and CDR2 as FQGNSA. The CDR3 runs 13 residues. V dropped 1 base and J dropped 2 bases, with 6 bases sitting between them. CDR3 sequence reads: CASSLDRPYEQYF. For the CDR3, the DNA is TGTGCCAGCAGCTTAGACAGGCCCTACGAGCAGTACTTC.